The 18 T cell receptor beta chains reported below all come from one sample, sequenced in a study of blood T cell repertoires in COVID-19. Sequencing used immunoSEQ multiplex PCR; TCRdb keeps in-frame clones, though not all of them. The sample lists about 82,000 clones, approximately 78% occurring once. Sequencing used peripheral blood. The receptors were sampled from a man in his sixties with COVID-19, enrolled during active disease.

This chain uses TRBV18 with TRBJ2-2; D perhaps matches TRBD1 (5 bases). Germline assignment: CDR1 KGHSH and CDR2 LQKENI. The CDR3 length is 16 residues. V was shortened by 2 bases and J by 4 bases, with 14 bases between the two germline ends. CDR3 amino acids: CASSPRGIRGTGELFF. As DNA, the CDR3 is TGTGCCAGCTCACCAAGGGGAATTAGGGGCACCGGGGAGCTGTTTTTT.

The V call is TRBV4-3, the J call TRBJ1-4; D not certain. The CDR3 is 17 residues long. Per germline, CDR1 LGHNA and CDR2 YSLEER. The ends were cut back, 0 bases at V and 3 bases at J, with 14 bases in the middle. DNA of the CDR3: TGCGCCAGCAGCCAAGATCCGCGGGCGTGGGCTAATGAAAAACTGTTTTTT. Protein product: CASSQDPRAWANEKLFF.

The CDR3 region has the DNA TGTGCCAGCAGCCCCCTAAAGGACAGAGAGACCCAGTACTTC. Translation: CASSPLKDRETQYF. The V gene is TRBV11-2, the J gene TRBJ2-5; TRBD1 is a possible D gene (6 bases). CDR3 length: 14 amino acids. Trimming pared 5 bases from V and 4 bases from J, leaving 14 bases between. The germline CDR1 and CDR2 sequences are SGHAT and FQNNGV. The entire variable domain, with the rest obtained from reference TRBV11-2 and TRBJ2-5, is as follows: EAGVAQSPRYKIIEKRQSVAFWCNPISGHATLYWYQQILGQGPKLLIQFQNNGVVDDSQLPKDRFSAERLKGVDSTLKIQPAKLEDSAVYLCASSPLKDRETQYFGPGTRLLVL.

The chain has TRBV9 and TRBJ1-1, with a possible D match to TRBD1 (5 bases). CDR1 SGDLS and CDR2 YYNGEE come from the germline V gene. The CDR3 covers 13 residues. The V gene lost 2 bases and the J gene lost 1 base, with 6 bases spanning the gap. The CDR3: CASSVQGNTEAFF. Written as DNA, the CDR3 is TGTGCCAGCAGCGTCCAGGGGAACACTGAAGCTTTCTTT.

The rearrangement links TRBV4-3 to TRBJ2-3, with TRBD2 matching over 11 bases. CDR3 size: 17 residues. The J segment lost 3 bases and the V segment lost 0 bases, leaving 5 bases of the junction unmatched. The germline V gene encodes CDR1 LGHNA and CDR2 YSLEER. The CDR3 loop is CASSQEPTSGITDTQYF. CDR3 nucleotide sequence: TGCGCCAGCAGCCAAGAACCGACTAGCGGGATAACAGATACGCAGTATTTT.

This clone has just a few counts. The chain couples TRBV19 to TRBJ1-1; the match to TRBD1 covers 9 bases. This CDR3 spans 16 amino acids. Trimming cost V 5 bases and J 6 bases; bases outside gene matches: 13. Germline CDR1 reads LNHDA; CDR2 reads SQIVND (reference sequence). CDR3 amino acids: CASSLRTGASFPEAFF. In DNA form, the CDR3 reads TGTGCCAGTAGTCTTAGGACAGGGGCGAGTTTCCCTGAAGCTTTCTTT.

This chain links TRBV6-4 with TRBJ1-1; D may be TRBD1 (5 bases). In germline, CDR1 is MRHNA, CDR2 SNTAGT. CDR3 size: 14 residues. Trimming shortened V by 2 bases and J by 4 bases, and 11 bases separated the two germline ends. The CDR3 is CASSDRDSSTEAFF. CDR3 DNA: TGTGCCAGCAGTGACCGTGACAGCAGCACTGAAGCTTTCTTT.

CDR3 nucleotide sequence: TGTGCCTGGAGTGTACTCGGGAGAGCCGGCTACGAGCAGTACTTC. Translation gives CAWSVLGRAGYEQYF. This chain uses TRBV30 with TRBJ2-7; a weak D match, TRBD2 (6 bases). CDR3 size: 15 residues. Deletions cut 0 bases from V and 3 bases from J, with 15 bases between. The germline V gene encodes CDR1 GTSNPN and CDR2 SVGIG (reference sequence).

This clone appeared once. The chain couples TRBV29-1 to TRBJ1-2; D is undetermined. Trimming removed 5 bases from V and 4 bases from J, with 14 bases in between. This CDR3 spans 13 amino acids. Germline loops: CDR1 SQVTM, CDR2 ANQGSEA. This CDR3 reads CSVLGPGSYGYTF. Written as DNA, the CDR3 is TGCAGCGTTCTAGGGCCGGGATCCTATGGCTACACCTTC.

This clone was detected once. The CDR3 nucleotides are TGTGCCAGCAGCCAAAGCCGGGACAGGGGTGGTTATGGCTACACCTTC. Its translation: CASSQSRDRGGYGYTF. The chain links TRBV27 to TRBJ1-2, with 10 bases fitting TRBD1. Germline V gene lookup returns CDR1 MNHEY and CDR2 SMNVEV (reference sequence). The CDR3 length is 16 residues. With 6 bases clipped from V and 5 bases from J, the junction kept 12 bases outside the gene matches.

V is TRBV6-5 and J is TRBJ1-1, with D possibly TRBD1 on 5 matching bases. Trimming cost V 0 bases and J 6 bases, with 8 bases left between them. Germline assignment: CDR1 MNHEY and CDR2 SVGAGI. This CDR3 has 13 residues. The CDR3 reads CASSYSSGAEAFF. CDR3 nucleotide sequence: TGTGCCAGCAGTTACTCGTCGGGGGCTGAAGCTTTCTTT.

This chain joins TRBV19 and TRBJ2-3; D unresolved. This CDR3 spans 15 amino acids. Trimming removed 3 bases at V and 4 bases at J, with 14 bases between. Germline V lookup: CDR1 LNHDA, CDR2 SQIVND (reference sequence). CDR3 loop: CASSIYYETSDTQYF. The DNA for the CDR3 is TGTGCCAGTAGTATCTACTACGAGACGTCAGATACGCAGTATTTT.

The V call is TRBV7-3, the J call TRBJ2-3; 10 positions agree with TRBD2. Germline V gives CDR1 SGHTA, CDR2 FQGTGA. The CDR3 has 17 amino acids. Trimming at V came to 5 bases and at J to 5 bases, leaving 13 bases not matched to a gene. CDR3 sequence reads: CASSPAGGPGGIDTQYF. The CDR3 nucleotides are TGTGCCAGCAGCCCAGCGGGAGGGCCGGGCGGGATAGATACGCAGTATTTT.

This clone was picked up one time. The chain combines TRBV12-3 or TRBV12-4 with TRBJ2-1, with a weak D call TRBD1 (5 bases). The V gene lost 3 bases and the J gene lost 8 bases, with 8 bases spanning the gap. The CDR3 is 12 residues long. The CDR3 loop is CASSFDSYEQFF. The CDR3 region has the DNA TGTGCCAGCAGTTTCGACAGCTATGAGCAGTTCTTC.

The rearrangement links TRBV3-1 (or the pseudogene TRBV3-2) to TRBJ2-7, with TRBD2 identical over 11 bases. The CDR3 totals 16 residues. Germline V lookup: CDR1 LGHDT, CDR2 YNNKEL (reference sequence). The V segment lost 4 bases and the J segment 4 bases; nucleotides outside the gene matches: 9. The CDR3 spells CASSRRTSGLGYEQYF. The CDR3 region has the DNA TGTGCCAGCAGCCGAAGGACTAGCGGGCTAGGATACGAGCAGTACTTC.

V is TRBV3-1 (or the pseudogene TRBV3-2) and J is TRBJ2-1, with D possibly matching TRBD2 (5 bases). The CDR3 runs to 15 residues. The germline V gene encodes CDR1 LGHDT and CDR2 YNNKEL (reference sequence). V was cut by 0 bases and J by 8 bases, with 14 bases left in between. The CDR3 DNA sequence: TGTGCCAGCAGCCAAGACGGACTCGCTCTCGATGAGCAGTTCTTC. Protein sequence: CASSQDGLALDEQFF.

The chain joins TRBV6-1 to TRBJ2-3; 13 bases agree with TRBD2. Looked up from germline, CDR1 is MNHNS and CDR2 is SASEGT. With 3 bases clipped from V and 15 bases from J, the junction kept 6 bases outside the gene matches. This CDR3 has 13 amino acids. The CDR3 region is CASSEELAGGPYF. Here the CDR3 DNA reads TGTGCCAGCAGTGAGGAACTAGCGGGGGGGCCCTATTTT.

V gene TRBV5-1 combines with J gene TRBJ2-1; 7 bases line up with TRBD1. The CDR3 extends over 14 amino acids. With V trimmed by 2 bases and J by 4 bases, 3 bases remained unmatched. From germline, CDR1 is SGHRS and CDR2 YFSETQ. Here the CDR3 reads CASSLGTAYNEQFF. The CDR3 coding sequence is TGCGCCAGCAGCTTAGGGACAGCTTACAATGAGCAGTTCTTC.